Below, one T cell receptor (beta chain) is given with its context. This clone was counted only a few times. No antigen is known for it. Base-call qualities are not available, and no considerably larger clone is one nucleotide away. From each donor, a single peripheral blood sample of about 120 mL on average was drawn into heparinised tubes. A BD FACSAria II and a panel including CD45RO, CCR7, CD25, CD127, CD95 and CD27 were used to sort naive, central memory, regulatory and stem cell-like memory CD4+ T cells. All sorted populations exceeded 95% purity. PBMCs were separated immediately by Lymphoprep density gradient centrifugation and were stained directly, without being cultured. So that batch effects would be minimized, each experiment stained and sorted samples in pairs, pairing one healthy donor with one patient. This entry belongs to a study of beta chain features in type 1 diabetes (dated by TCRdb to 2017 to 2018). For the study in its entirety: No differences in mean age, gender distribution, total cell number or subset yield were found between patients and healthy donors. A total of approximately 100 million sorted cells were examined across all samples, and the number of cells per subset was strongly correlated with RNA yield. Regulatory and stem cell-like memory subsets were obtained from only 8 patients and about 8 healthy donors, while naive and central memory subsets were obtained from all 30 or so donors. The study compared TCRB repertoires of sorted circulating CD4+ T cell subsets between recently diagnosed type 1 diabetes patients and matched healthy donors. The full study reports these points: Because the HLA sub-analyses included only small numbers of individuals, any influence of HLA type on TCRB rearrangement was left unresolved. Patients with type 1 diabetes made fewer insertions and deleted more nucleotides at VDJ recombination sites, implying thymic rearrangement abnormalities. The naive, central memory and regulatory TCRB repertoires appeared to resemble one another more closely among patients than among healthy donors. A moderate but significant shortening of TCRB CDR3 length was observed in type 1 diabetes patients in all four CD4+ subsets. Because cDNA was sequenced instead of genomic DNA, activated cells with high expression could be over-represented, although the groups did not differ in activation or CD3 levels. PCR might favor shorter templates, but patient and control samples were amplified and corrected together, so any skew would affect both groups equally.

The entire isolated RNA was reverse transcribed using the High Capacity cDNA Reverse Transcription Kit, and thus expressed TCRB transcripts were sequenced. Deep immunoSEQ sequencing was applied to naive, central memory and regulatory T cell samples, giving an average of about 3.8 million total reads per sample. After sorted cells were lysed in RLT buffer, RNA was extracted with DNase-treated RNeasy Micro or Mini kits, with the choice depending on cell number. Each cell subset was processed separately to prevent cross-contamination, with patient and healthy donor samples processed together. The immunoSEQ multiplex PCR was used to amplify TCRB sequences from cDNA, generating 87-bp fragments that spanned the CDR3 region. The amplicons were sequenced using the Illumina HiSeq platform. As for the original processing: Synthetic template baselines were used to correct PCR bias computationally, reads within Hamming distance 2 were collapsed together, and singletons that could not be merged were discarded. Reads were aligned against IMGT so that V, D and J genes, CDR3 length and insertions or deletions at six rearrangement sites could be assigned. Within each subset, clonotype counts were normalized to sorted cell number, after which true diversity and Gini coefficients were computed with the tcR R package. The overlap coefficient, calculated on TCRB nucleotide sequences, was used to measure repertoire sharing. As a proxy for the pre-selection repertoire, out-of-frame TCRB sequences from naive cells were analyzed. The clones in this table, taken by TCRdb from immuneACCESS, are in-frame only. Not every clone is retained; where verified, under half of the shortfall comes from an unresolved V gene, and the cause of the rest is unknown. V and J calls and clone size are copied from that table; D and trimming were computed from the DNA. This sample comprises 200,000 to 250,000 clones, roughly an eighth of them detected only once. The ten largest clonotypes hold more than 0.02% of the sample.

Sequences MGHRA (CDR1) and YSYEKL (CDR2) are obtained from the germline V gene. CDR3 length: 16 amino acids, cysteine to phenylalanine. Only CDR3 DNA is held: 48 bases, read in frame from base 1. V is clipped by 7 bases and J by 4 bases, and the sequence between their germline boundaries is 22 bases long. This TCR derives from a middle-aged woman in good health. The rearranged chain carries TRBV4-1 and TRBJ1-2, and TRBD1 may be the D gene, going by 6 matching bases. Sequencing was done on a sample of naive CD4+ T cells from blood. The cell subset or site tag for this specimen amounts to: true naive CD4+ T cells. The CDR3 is CASTDLGRGKSYGYTF. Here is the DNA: TGCGCCAGCACCGACCTCGGTAGGGGGAAGTCCTATGGCTACACCTTC.